One sample yielded the 31 T cell receptor beta chains listed below, sequenced in a study of shared clonotypes between healthy human individuals. The table came from immunoSEQ multiplex PCR; TCRdb's copy has only in-frame clones and leaves some out. The sample consists of fewer than 1.8 million clones, around 98.5% of them appearing once. The sequencing sample was made of naive CD4+ T cells sorted from blood. The subset denotes: CD45RA+ positively selected. Source of these receptors: a man in his thirties or forties in good health.

The V and J genes are TRBV10-2 and TRBJ2-3, with 9 bases fitting TRBD2. V was clipped by 2 bases and J by 4 bases; unmatched bases: 4. In germline, CDR1 is WSHSY, CDR2 SAAADI. The length of the CDR3 is 15 residues. Here the CDR3 reads CASSERGGRADTQYF. The CDR3 region has the DNA TGCGCCAGCAGTGAGAGGGGCGGGAGGGCAGATACGCAGTATTTT.

This clone was recorded once. This chain uses TRBV28 with TRBJ1-2, with D maybe TRBD1 (5 bases). Germline CDR1 and CDR2: MDHEN and SYDVKM. The length of the CDR3 is 14 residues. Trimming cost V 4 bases and J 4 bases, with 13 bases left between them. The DNA for the CDR3 is TGTGCCAGCAGTTCCCTCGGACATCCCTATGGCTACACCTTC. Its protein is CASSSLGHPYGYTF.

The V and J genes are TRBV5-4 and TRBJ1-1, with D possibly being TRBD1 (5 bases). This CDR3 spans 15 amino acids. V lost 4 bases and J 0 bases, leaving 13 bases between the germline ends. The germline V gene has CDR1 SGHNT and CDR2 YYREEE (reference sequence). CDR3 DNA sequence: TGTGCCAGCAGCCCCTCCAGGGTGGTGAACACTGAAGCTTTCTTT. It translates to CASSPSRVVNTEAFF.

The rearrangement joins TRBV27 to TRBJ2-1, with TRBD1 matching over 8 bases. The CDR3 covers 16 residues. Germline trimming cut 4 bases from V and 3 bases from J; bases unmatched to any gene: 8. Germline loops: CDR1 MNHEY, CDR2 SMNVEV (reference sequence). CDR3 sequence (DNA): TGTGCCAGCAGTTACCCCGGGACAGGAAACTACAATGAGCAGTTCTTC. It is translated as CASSYPGTGNYNEQFF.

The CDR3 DNA follows: TGTGCCAGCAGCTTGGCAACTAGCGGGAGGGTTGAGCAGTTCTTC. Protein product: CASSLATSGRVEQFF. The chain carries TRBV5-4 and TRBJ2-1, with 13 bases aligning to TRBD2. The CDR3 runs 15 residues. The germline V gene has CDR1 SGHNT and CDR2 YYREEE (reference sequence). J was trimmed by 9 bases and V by 0 bases; bases with no gene match: 3. The complete variable domain, with remaining parts taken from reference TRBV5-4 and TRBJ2-1, reads ETGVTQSPTHLIKTRGQQVTLRCSSQSGHNTVSWYQQALGQGPQFIFQYYREEENGRGNFPPRFSGLQFPNYSSELNVNALELDDSALYLCASSLATSGRVEQFFGPGTRLTVL.

The chain employs TRBV7-9 and TRBJ2-2; TRBD1 aligns across 7 bases. The CDR3 is 14 amino acids. The V and J ends lost 2 bases and 7 bases, in that order; junction bases with no gene match: 4. The germline CDR1 and CDR2 sequences are SEHNR and FQNEAQ (reference sequence). CDR3 bases: TGTGCCAGCAGCTTAAAAGGGGGCAACGGGGAGCTGTTTTTT. Translated, it gives CASSLKGGNGELFF.

The CDR3 nucleotides are TGTGCCAGCTCGCTCTCTATTGGGCGCTACAATGAGCAGTTCTTC. Translated, it gives CASSLSIGRYNEQFF. The genes are TRBV18 and TRBJ2-1; D gene unclear. Germline CDR1 is KGHSH and CDR2 is LQKENI. V lost 6 bases to trimming and J lost 3 bases, with 15 bases between them. This CDR3 comprises 15 residues.

The gene calls are TRBV13 and TRBJ1-1, with D hard to call. The CDR3 has 13 residues. Germline lookup yields CDR1 PRHDT and CDR2 FYEKMQ (reference sequence). Deletions cut 3 bases from V and 0 bases from J, with 5 bases between. The CDR3 nucleotides read TGTGCCAGCAGCTTTCGAATGAACACTGAAGCTTTCTTT. This translates into CASSFRMNTEAFF.

The chain's CDR3 is CASSTAPGLGSNEQFF. The CDR3 DNA follows: TGTGCCAGCAGCACTGCCCCTGGACTAGGTTCGAATGAGCAGTTCTTC. This chain links TRBV7-9 with TRBJ2-1; TRBD2 aligns across 7 bases. With V trimmed by 5 bases and J by 7 bases, 14 bases remained unmatched. The CDR3 covers 16 residues. Germline V gene data show CDR1 as SEHNR and CDR2 as FQNEAQ (reference sequence).

The rearrangement links TRBV5-6 to TRBJ1-3; D unresolved. The V end lost 0 bases, the J end lost 1 base, and 8 bases lay between the germline ends. This CDR3 has 15 amino acids. CDR1 SGHDT and CDR2 YYEEEE come from the germline V gene. Written as DNA, the CDR3 is TGTGCCAGCAGCTTGGCCTTCCTATCTGGAAACACCATATATTTT. It codes for CASSLAFLSGNTIYF.

This clone was observed once. The chain is built from TRBV5-4 and TRBJ1-1; perhaps TRBD1 as D (6 bases). Per germline, CDR1 SGHNT and CDR2 YYREEE (reference sequence). The CDR3 loop spans 16 amino acids. Trimming pared 3 bases from V and 6 bases from J, leaving 21 bases between. CDR3 DNA sequence: TGTGCCAGCAGCTGGGGGATGAACAGGGTACCCTCTGAAGCTTTCTTT. Translation gives CASSWGMNRVPSEAFF. The full variable domain, in which reference TRBV5-4 and TRBJ1-1 provide the parts outside the CDR3, is ETGVTQSPTHLIKTRGQQVTLRCSSQSGHNTVSWYQQALGQGPQFIFQYYREEENGRGNFPPRFSGLQFPNYSSELNVNALELDDSALYLCASSWGMNRVPSEAFFGQGTRLTVV.

The chain carries TRBV6-6 and TRBJ1-1; D is uncertain. The CDR3 runs to 15 residues. The ends were cut back, 3 bases at V and 0 bases at J, with 11 bases in the middle. Germline CDR1 MNHNY, CDR2 SVGAGI (reference sequence). CDR3 bases: TGTGCCAGCAGTTATGGCAGGTACGTGAACACTGAAGCTTTCTTT. Its protein product is CASSYGRYVNTEAFF.

V is TRBV6-1 and J is TRBJ1-5; the D is unclear. CDR3 length equals 15 residues. Germline loops: CDR1 MNHNS, CDR2 SASEGT. Trimming cost V 6 bases and J 2 bases, with 14 bases left between them. CDR3 residues: CASSETRGGNQPQHF. DNA for the CDR3: TGTGCCAGCAGCGAGACGCGGGGTGGCAATCAGCCCCAGCATTTT.

The chain links TRBV4-1 to TRBJ2-7, with TRBD1 as a possible D gene (5 bases). The CDR3 is 15 residues long. The V end lost 1 base, the J end lost 1 base, and 11 bases lay between the germline ends. The germline V gene encodes CDR1 MGHRA and CDR2 YSYEKL. The CDR3 DNA follows: TGCGCCAGCAGCCAAGCCCACAGGTTTTCCTACGAGCAGTACTTC. Translation: CASSQAHRFSYEQYF.

This clone was seen just once. This chain uses TRBV9 with TRBJ2-1; 10 nucleotides align to TRBD2. Germline CDR1 is SGDLS and CDR2 is YYNGEE. Trimming at V came to 4 bases and at J to 3 bases, leaving 4 bases not matched to a gene. The CDR3 spans 15 residues. CDR3: CASSPTSGDYNEQFF. CDR3 nucleotide sequence: TGTGCCAGCAGCCCCACTAGCGGGGACTACAATGAGCAGTTCTTC.

V and J are TRBV27 and TRBJ1-4; D remains ambiguous. This CDR3 is 15 amino acids long. CDR1 MNHEY and CDR2 SMNVEV come from the germline V gene (reference sequence). Trimming cost V 4 bases and J 1 base, with 10 bases left between them. The DNA of the CDR3 is TGTGCCAGCAGTTCGGCCCGGCAAACTAATGAAAAACTGTTTTTT. Its protein is CASSSARQTNEKLFF.

DNA for the CDR3: TGCGCCAGCAGCCAAGAATGGAGGACAGGGGGCGATCGGCCCCAGCATTTT. Its translation is CASSQEWRTGGDRPQHF. J is TRBJ1-5 and V is TRBV4-3, with TRBD1 identical over 11 bases. The junction had 10 bases not matched to a gene; V was cut back by 0 bases and J by 9 bases. From germline, CDR1 is LGHNA and CDR2 YSLEER. The CDR3 runs 17 residues.

The gene calls are TRBV4-1 and TRBJ2-3; D is uncertain. The germline V gene has CDR1 MGHRA and CDR2 YSYEKL. The CDR3 consists of 15 residues. The V and J ends lost 3 bases and 0 bases respectively, with 10 bases between them. The CDR3 DNA follows: TGCGCCAGCAGCCAGAAGCTGACTAGCACAGATACGCAGTATTTT. Protein product: CASSQKLTSTDTQYF.

The chain employs TRBV2 and TRBJ2-7, with unresolved D. The germline V gene has CDR1 SNHLY and CDR2 FYNNEI. Trimming removed 5 bases from V and 0 bases from J, with 8 bases in between. The CDR3 consists of 13 residues. The CDR3 sequence: CASSQENSYEQYF. CDR3 coding DNA: TGTGCCAGCAGTCAGGAAAACTCCTACGAGCAGTACTTC.

The rearrangement joins TRBV11-2 to TRBJ2-7; D gene unclear. V lost 1 base, J lost 7 bases, and 5 bases lay in between. The CDR3 length is 11 residues. Germline CDR1 and CDR2: SGHAT and FQNNGV. CDR3 amino acids: CASSLAREQYF. In nucleotides, the CDR3 is TGTGCCAGCAGCTTAGCACGGGAGCAGTACTTC.

There are a few counts of this clone. This chain connects TRBV11-2 to TRBJ2-7; 10 bases map to TRBD1. This CDR3 is built from 17 residues. Germline values: CDR1 SGHAT, CDR2 FQNNGV. Trimming at V came to 5 bases and at J to 6 bases, leaving 16 bases not matched to a gene. The CDR3 nucleotides are TGTGCCAGCAGCCCAACCGTCCCCGGGACAGGGGTTTTCGAGCAGTACTTC. Its translation: CASSPTVPGTGVFEQYF.

The chain joins TRBV10-3 to TRBJ2-6, with 14 bases aligning to TRBD2. CDR1 ENHRY and CDR2 SYGVKD come from the germline V gene. Losses at the gene ends were 1 base for V and 2 bases for J; bases not matched to a gene: 1. This CDR3 comprises 18 residues. DNA of the CDR3: TGTGCCATCAGTGAGTTGGGACTAGCGGGAGCTGGGGCCAACGTCCTGACTTTC. Translation gives CAISELGLAGAGANVLTF.

The chain joins TRBV7-2 to TRBJ2-7; the D is unclear. Trimming took 1 base from V and 0 from J, leaving 13 bases between them. Germline CDR1 and CDR2: SGHTA and FQGNSA. CDR3 length: 16 amino acids. This chain's CDR3 is CASSLDPDMLSYEQYF. The CDR3 nucleotides are TGTGCCAGCAGCTTAGATCCCGACATGCTCTCCTACGAGCAGTACTTC.

This clone showed up just once. The V and J genes are TRBV19 and TRBJ2-7; maybe TRBD2 (5 bases). Between the trimmed V and J ends, which lost 3 bases and 3 bases, there was a span of 12 bases. The germline V gene has CDR1 LNHDA and CDR2 SQIVND (reference sequence). The CDR3 consists of 14 residues. DNA of the CDR3: TGTGCCAGTAGTATTGTGGACGGGAACTACGAGCAGTACTTC. It encodes CASSIVDGNYEQYF.

The genes are TRBV6-1 and TRBJ2-1; D is ambiguous. This CDR3 region has 13 residues. Trimming took 2 bases from V and 4 from J, leaving 6 bases between them. Germline assignment: CDR1 MNHNS and CDR2 SASEGT. In nucleotides, the CDR3 is TGTGCCAGCAGTGAACATAGATACAATGAGCAGTTCTTC. It yields the protein CASSEHRYNEQFF.

This clone was recorded once. The chain links TRBV11-2 to TRBJ2-2, with D unresolved. Trimming took off 1 base at V and 6 bases at J, with 6 bases between the two ends. The CDR3 length is 13 residues. CDR1 and CDR2 from the germline V gene are SGHAT and FQNNGV. CDR3 sequence reads: CASSLVWAGELFF. CDR3 DNA sequence: TGTGCCAGCAGCTTAGTGTGGGCCGGGGAGCTGTTTTTT.

The V and J genes are TRBV14 and TRBJ2-2; possibly TRBD1 for D (6 bases). The CDR3 is made up of 13 amino acids. CDR1 is SGHDN, CDR2 FVKESK, per germline. Trimming took off 5 bases at V and 5 bases at J, with 9 bases between the two ends. CDR3 DNA sequence: TGTGCCAGCAGCAATACAGGGACCGGGGAGCTGTTTTTT. Its protein product is CASSNTGTGELFF.

This chain uses TRBV9 with TRBJ2-3; D might be TRBD2 (5 bases). CDR3 size: 15 residues. V was pared by 0 bases and J by 0 bases, with 8 bases between. Germline V lookup: CDR1 SGDLS, CDR2 YYNGEE. In nucleotides, the CDR3 is TGTGCCAGCAGCGTAGAAGGCGGGAGCACAGATACGCAGTATTTT. Translated, it gives CASSVEGGSTDTQYF.

The chain recombines TRBV7-6 with TRBJ2-1, with 16 bases matching TRBD2. This CDR3 spans 15 amino acids. Looked up from germline, CDR1 is SGHVS and CDR2 is FNYEAQ. J was trimmed by 9 bases and V by 5 bases; bases with no gene match: 4. CDR3 nucleotide sequence: TGTGCCAGCAGCCCGGGACTAGCGGGAGGGTCTGAGCAGTTCTTC. It yields the protein CASSPGLAGGSEQFF.

The rearrangement joins TRBV12-5 to TRBJ2-7; D might be TRBD1 or TRBD2, each matching 5 bases. Trimming cost V 4 bases and J 5 bases, with 9 bases left between them. The CDR3 loop spans 12 amino acids. Germline V lookup: CDR1 LGHNT, CDR2 FRNRAP. CDR3 region: CASGSGTNEQYF. The CDR3 nucleotides read TGTGCTAGTGGTTCCGGGACGAACGAGCAGTACTTC.

This clone was observed once. The gene calls are TRBV19 and TRBJ2-7; the D gene is possibly TRBD1 (5 bases). This CDR3 is 11 amino acids long. V lost 4 bases and J 7 bases, leaving 8 bases between the germline ends. Germline loops: CDR1 LNHDA, CDR2 SQIVND (reference sequence). CDR3 residues: CASSTRTEQYF. DNA of the CDR3: TGTGCCAGTAGTACGCGGACAGAGCAGTACTTC.